Following are 7 T cell receptor beta chains from one sample sequenced in a study of cytomegalovirus exposure and HLA in healthy donors. The PCR used 60 Vbeta and 13 Jbeta primers. Some clones are missing from TCRdb's copy, which holds only in-frame ones; the method was immunoSEQ multiplex PCR. The table includes fewer than 200,000 clones, 81% detected once. The sample comprised PBMCs. Receptors originate from a man aged 40-50 years in good health and CMV-seropositive.

The genes are TRBV27 and TRBJ2-2; TRBD2 matches at 8 bases. The CDR3 length is 16 residues. Germline V lookup: CDR1 MNHEY, CDR2 SMNVEV (reference sequence). With V trimmed by 5 bases and J by 3 bases, 8 bases remained unmatched. The DNA for the CDR3 is TGTGCCAGCAGTGGGCCCGGGACTAGTTACACCGGGGAGCTGTTTTTT. This sequence encodes CASSGPGTSYTGELFF.

This chain connects TRBV7-9 to TRBJ2-1; 7 nucleotides align to TRBD2. Germline V lookup: CDR1 SEHNR, CDR2 FQNEAQ (reference sequence). V lost 5 bases to trimming and J lost 5 bases; unmatched junction nucleotides: 9. The CDR3 runs to 15 residues. CDR3 nucleotide sequence: TGTGCCAGCAGCCAAGAAGCTAGCGGCCACAATGAGCAGTTCTTC. Translating gives CASSQEASGHNEQFF.

In its sample, this clone was seen once. The V call is TRBV6-5, the J call TRBJ2-5, with D possibly TRBD1 on 6 matching bases. The CDR3 runs 15 residues. Trimming cost V 3 bases and J 1 base, with 12 bases left between them. Per the germline V gene, CDR1 is MNHEY and CDR2 is SVGAGI. The CDR3 DNA reads TGTGCCAGCAGTTATTACGGGACAACCCAAGAGACCCAGTACTTC. It codes for CASSYYGTTQETQYF.

The rearrangement uses TRBV6-1 and TRBJ1-1, with unresolved D. From germline, CDR1 is MNHNS and CDR2 SASEGT. The CDR3 covers 14 residues. V was pared by 2 bases and J by 1 base, with 8 bases between. CDR3 protein: CASSEISWNTEAFF. CDR3 bases: TGTGCCAGCAGTGAAATCAGTTGGAACACTGAAGCTTTCTTT.

The J gene is TRBJ2-2, the V gene TRBV14; D is possibly TRBD1 (7 bases). This CDR3 is 15 amino acids long. Trimming removed 1 base at V and 4 bases at J, with 10 bases between. Germline V gene data show CDR1 as SGHDN and CDR2 as FVKESK. CDR3 bases: TGTGCCAGCAGCCAAGTCCAGGGGGGCACCGGGGAGCTGTTTTTT. Protein: CASSQVQGGTGELFF.

Only a few counts were recorded for this clone. The rearrangement links TRBV5-1 to TRBJ1-1; 8 bases are shared with TRBD1. V trimming: 4 bases; J trimming: 1 base; junction bases outside the gene matches: 6. The CDR3 totals 15 residues. Germline-derived CDR1 and CDR2 are SGHRS and YFSETQ. The CDR3 region has the DNA TGCGCCAGCAGCACCGGGACAGGACCGAACACTGAAGCTTTCTTT. Amino acid sequence: CASSTGTGPNTEAFF.

In this sample, this clone turned up once. J is TRBJ2-7 and V is TRBV7-2, with D possibly matching TRBD1 (5 bases). V lost 5 bases to trimming and J lost 1 base, with 15 bases between them. CDR1 is SGHTA, CDR2 FQGNSA, per germline. CDR3 length equals 15 residues. CDR3 residues: CASSPGSGFSYEQYF. In nucleotides, the CDR3 is TGTGCCAGCAGCCCAGGGTCCGGGTTTTCCTACGAGCAGTACTTC.